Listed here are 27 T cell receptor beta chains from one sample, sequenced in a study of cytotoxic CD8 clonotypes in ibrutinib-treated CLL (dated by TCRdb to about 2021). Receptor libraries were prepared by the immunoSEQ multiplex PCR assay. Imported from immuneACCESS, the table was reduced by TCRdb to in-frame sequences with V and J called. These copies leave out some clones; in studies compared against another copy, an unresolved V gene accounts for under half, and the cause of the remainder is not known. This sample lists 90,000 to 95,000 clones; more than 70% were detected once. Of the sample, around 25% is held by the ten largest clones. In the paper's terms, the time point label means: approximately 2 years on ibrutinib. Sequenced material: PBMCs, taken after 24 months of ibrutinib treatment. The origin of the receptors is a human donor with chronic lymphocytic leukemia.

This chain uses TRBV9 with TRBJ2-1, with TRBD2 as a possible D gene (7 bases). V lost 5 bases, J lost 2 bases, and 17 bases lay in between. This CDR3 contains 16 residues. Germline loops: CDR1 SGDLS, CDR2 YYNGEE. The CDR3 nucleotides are TGTGCCAGCAGGCCGGGGGCGGGAGTAACCTACAATGAGCAGTTCTTC. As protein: CASRPGAGVTYNEQFF.

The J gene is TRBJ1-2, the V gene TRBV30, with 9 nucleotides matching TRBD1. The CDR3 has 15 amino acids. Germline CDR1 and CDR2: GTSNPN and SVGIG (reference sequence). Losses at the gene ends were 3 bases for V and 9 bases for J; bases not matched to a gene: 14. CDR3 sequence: CAWRGKGQGDGSYTF. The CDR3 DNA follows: TGTGCCTGGAGGGGTAAGGGACAGGGAGATGGGAGCTACACCTTC.

In nucleotides, the CDR3 is TGTGCCAGCAGCCTGGGACAGGGGGCATCGGGTACTGAAGCTTTCTTT. It yields the protein CASSLGQGASGTEAFF. The gene calls are TRBV7-9 and TRBJ1-1; 12 nucleotides agree with TRBD1. The V gene's germline CDR1 is SEHNR and CDR2 FQNEAQ (reference sequence). This CDR3 comprises 16 residues. The junction had 9 bases not matched to a gene; V was cut back by 5 bases and J by 5 bases.

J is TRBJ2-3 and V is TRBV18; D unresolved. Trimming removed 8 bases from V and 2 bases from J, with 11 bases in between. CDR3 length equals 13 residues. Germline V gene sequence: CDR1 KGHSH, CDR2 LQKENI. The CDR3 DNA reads TGTGCCAGCCTAATTAGCCACACAGATACGCAGTATTTT. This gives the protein CASLISHTDTQYF.

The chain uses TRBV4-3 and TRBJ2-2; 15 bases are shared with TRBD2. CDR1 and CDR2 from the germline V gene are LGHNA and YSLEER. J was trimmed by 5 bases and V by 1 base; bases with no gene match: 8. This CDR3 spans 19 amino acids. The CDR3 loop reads CASSQVPGLAGGQTGELFF. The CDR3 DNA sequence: TGCGCCAGCAGCCAAGTACCCGGACTAGCGGGGGGGCAGACCGGGGAGCTGTTTTTT.

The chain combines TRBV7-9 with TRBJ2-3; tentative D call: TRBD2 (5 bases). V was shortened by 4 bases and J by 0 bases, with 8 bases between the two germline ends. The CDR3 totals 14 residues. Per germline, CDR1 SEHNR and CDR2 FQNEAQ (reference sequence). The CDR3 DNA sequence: TGTGCCAGCAGCTCCCGGGGTAGCACAGATACGCAGTATTTT. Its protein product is CASSSRGSTDTQYF.

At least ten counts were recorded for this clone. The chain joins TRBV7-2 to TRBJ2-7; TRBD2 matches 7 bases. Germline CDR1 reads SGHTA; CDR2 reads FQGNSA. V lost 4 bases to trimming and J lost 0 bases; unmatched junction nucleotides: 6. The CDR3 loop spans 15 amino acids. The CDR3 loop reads CASSWSGTSSYEQYF. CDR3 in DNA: TGTGCCAGCAGCTGGAGCGGGACCAGCTCCTACGAGCAGTACTTC. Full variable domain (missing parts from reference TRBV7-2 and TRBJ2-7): GAGVSQSPSNKVTEKGKDVELRCDPISGHTALYWYRQSLGQGLEFLIYFQGNSAPDKSGLPSDRFSAERTGGSVSTLTIQRTQQEDSAVYLCASSWSGTSSYEQYFGPGTRLTVT.

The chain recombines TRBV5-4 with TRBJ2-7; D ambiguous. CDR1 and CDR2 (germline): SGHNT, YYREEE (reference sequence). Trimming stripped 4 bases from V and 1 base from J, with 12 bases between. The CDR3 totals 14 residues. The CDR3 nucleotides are TGTGCCAGCAGCCCGTCGGTGGCTTCCTACGAGCAGTACTTC. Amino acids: CASSPSVASYEQYF.

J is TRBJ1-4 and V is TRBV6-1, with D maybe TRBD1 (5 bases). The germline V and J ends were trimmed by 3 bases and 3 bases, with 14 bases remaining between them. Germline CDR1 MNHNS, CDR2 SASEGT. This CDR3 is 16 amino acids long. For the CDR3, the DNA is TGTGCCAGCAGTGACAGGGCCGGTTTGGCTAATGAAAAACTGTTTTTT. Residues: CASSDRAGLANEKLFF.

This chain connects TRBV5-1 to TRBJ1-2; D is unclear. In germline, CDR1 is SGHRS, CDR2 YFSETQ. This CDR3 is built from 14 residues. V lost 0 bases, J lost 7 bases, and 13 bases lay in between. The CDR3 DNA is TGCGCCAGCAGCTTGGTTTACCAGATGTCTGGCTACACCTTC. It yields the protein CASSLVYQMSGYTF.

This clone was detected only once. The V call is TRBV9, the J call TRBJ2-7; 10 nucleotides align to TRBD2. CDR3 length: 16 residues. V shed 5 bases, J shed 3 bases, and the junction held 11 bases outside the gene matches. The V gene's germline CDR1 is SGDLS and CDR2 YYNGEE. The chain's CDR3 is CASSGGVLAGIYEQYF. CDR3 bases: TGTGCCAGCAGTGGGGGCGTACTAGCGGGGATCTACGAGCAGTACTTC.

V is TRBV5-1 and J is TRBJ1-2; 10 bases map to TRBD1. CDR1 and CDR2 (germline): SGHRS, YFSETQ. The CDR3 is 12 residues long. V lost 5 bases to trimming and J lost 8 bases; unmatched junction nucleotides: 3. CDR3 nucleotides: TGCGCCAGCAGTCGGGACAGGGGCGGCTACACCTTC. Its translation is CASSRDRGGYTF.

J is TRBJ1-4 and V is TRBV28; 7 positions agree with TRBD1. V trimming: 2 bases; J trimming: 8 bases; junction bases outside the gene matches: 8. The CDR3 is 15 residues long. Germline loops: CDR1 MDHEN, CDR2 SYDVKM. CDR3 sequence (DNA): TGTGCCAGCAGTTTACTCGGGACAGTAAGAGAAAAACTGTTTTTT. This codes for CASSLLGTVREKLFF.

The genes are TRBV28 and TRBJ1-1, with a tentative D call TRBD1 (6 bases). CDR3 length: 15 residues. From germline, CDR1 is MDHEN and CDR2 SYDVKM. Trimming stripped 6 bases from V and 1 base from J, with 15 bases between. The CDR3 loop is CASSLGGAGNTEAFF. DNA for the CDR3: TGTGCCAGCAGCCTTGGGGGGGCAGGGAACACTGAAGCTTTCTTT.

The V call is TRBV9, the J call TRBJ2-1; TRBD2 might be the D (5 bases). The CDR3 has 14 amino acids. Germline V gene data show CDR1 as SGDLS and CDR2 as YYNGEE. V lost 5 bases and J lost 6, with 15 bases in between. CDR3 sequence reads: CASRGVPNTNEQFF. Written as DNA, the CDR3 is TGTGCCAGCAGGGGAGTACCCAACACCAATGAGCAGTTCTTC.

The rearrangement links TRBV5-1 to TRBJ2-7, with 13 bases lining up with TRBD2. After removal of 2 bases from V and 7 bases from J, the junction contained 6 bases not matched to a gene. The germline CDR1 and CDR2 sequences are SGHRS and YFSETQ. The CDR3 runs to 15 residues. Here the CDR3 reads CASSLGTSGTGEQYF. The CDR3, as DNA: TGCGCCAGCAGCTTAGGGACTAGCGGGACGGGGGAGCAGTACTTC. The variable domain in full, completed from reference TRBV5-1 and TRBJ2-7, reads KAGVTQTPRYLIKTRGQQVTLSCSPISGHRSVSWYQQTPGQGLQFLFEYFSETQRNKGNFPGRFSGRQFSNSRSEMNVSTLELGDSALYLCASSLGTSGTGEQYFGPGTRLTVT.

The CDR3 loop reads CAWTGAGANVLTF. The CDR3 DNA reads TGTGCCTGGACGGGAGCTGGGGCCAACGTCCTGACTTTC. The V and J genes are TRBV30 and TRBJ2-6, with a weak D call TRBD2 (6 bases). The CDR3 contains 13 residues. Germline V CDR1 and CDR2: GTSNPN, SVGIG (reference sequence). V lost 4 bases to trimming and J lost 2 bases, with 6 bases between them.

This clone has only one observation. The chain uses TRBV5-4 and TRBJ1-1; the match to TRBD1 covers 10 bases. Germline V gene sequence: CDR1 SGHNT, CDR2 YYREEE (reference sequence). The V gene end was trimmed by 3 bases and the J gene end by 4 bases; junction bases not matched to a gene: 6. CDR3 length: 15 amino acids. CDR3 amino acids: CASSSDRGLITEAFF. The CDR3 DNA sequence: TGTGCCAGCAGCTCAGACAGGGGGCTTATCACTGAAGCTTTCTTT.

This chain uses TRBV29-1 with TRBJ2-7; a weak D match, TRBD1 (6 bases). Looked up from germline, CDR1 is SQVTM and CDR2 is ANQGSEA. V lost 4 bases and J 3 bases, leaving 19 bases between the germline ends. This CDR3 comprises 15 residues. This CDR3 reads CSVGVPRDTFYEQYF. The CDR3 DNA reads TGCAGCGTTGGTGTGCCCCGGGACACCTTCTACGAGCAGTACTTC.

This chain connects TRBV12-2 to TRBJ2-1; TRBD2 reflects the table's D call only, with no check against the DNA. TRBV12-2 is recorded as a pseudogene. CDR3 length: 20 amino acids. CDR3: CASRLALLGGPLNHYNEQFF. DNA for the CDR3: TGTGCAAGTCGCTTAGCCCTGCTGGGGGGGCCTCTTAATCACTACAATGAGCAGTTCTTC.

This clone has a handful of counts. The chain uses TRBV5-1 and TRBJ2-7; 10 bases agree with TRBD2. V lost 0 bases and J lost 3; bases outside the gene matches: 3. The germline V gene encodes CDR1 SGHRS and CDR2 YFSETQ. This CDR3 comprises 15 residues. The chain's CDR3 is CASSLEVAGGYEQYF. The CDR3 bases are TGCGCCAGCAGCTTGGAGGTAGCGGGAGGCTACGAGCAGTACTTC.

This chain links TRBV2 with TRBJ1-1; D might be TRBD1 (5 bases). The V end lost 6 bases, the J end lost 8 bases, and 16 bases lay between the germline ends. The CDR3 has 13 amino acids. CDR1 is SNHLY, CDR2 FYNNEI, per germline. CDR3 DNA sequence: TGTGCCAGCAGGAACCGGGACCTCTACGAAGCTTTCTTT. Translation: CASRNRDLYEAFF.

This CDR3 reads CASRKDGNQPQHF. The CDR3 DNA is TGTGCCAGCAGAAAGGACGGAAATCAGCCCCAGCATTTT. The chain combines TRBV2 with TRBJ1-5; no definite D call. V lost 6 bases to trimming and J lost 4 bases, with 10 bases between them. There are 13 residues in the CDR3. The germline CDR1 and CDR2 sequences are SNHLY and FYNNEI.

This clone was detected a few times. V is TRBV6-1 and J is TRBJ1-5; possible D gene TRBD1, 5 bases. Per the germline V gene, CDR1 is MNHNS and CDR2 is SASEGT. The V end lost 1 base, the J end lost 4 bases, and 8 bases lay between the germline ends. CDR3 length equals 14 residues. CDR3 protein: CASSEVGRNQPQHF. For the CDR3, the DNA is TGTGCCAGCAGTGAAGTGGGACGTAATCAGCCCCAGCATTTT.

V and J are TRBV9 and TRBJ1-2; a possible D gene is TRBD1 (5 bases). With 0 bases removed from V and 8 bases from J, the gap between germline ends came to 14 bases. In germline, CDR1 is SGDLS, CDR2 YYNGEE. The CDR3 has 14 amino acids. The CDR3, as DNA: TGTGCCAGCAGCGTAGGATCCGGGAGGGGCGGCTACACCTTC. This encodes CASSVGSGRGGYTF. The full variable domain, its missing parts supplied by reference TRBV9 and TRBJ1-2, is DSGVTQTPKHLITATGQRVTLRCSPRSGDLSVYWYQQSLDQGLQFLIQYYNGEERAKGNILERFSAQQFPDLHSELNLSSLELGDSALYFCASSVGSGRGGYTFGSGTRLTVV.

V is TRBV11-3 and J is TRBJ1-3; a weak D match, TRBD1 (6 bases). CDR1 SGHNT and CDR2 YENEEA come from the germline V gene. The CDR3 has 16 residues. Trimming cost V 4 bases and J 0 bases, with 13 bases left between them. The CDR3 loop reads CASSSGHALSGNTIYF. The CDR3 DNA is TGTGCCAGCAGCTCGGGACACGCGCTCTCTGGAAACACCATATATTTT.

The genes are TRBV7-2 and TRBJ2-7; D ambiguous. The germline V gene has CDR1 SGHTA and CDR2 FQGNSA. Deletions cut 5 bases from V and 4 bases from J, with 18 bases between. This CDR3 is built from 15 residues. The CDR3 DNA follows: TGTGCCAGCAGCGAAGGTCCAACCGAACCTTACGAGCAGTACTTC. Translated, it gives CASSEGPTEPYEQYF.